The 10 T cell receptor beta chains reported below all come from one sample, sequenced in a study of cytomegalovirus exposure and HLA in healthy donors. The PCR used 60 Vbeta and 13 Jbeta primers. Assay used: immunoSEQ multiplex PCR; TCRdb lists only in-frame clones, some missing. The repertoire includes more than 150,000 clones, about 79% of them detected once, and around 1.6% sits in the top ten. The sample consisted of PBMCs. The receptors here all came from a man younger than 30 in good health and CMV-seronegative.

The chain combines TRBV11-3 with TRBJ2-7; D perhaps matches TRBD1 (6 bases). V lost 1 base to trimming and J lost 7 bases, with 17 bases between them. CDR1 is SGHNT and CDR2 is YENEEA in the germline V gene. CDR3 length: 15 residues. CDR3 sequence (DNA): TGTGCCAGCAGCTTAGTTCACAGGGTGTGGTGGGAGCAGTACTTC. Protein: CASSLVHRVWWEQYF.

The chain links TRBV6-5 to TRBJ2-1, with TRBD1 identical over 10 bases. V shed 4 bases, J shed 7 bases, and the junction held 7 bases outside the gene matches. The CDR3 consists of 15 residues. Germline-derived CDR1 and CDR2 are MNHEY and SVGAGI. The CDR3 nucleotides read TGTGCCAGCAGTTCCCGACAGGGGGCGTTAAATGAGCAGTTCTTC. Protein product: CASSSRQGALNEQFF.

V gene TRBV7-8 combines with J gene TRBJ1-4; 7 bases match TRBD1. CDR3 length: 18 residues. Unmatched junction bases numbered 13, after V lost 5 bases and J lost 1 base. Germline V lookup: CDR1 SGHVS, CDR2 FQNEAQ. The CDR3 loop reads CASSNTRGSRKTNEKLFF. The CDR3 DNA follows: TGTGCCAGCAGCAACACCAGGGGGTCCCGTAAAACTAATGAAAAACTGTTTTTT.

V gene TRBV5-1 combines with J gene TRBJ2-7; no clear D gene. Germline loops: CDR1 SGHRS, CDR2 YFSETQ. Trimming took off 4 bases at V and 0 bases at J, with 8 bases between the two ends. The CDR3 covers 13 residues. This CDR3 is CASSPPGSYEQYF. The CDR3 DNA sequence: TGCGCCAGCAGCCCTCCGGGCTCCTACGAGCAGTACTTC.

The CDR3 sequence: CASSYSTGGTTGELFF. The CDR3 DNA follows: TGTGCCAGCAGTTACTCGACGGGGGGCACCACCGGGGAGCTGTTTTTT. The chain combines TRBV6-5 with TRBJ2-2; D possibly corresponds to TRBD2 (7 bases). The CDR3 length is 16 residues. Per the germline V gene, CDR1 is MNHEY and CDR2 is SVGAGI. Trimming removed 0 bases at V and 4 bases at J, with 12 bases between.

This chain uses TRBV6-9 with TRBJ2-3; D possibly corresponds to TRBD2 (5 bases). Germline V lookup: CDR1 MNHGY, CDR2 SVAAGI. The CDR3 consists of 16 residues. Trimming pared 7 bases from V and 1 base from J, leaving 18 bases between. The CDR3 reads CASTRGLRSGTDTQYF. The CDR3 DNA sequence: TGTGCCAGCACCAGAGGGCTCAGGAGCGGCACAGATACGCAGTATTTT.

This chain uses TRBV11-2 with TRBJ2-7; weak D call: TRBD1 (5 bases). Germline CDR1 SGHAT, CDR2 FQNNGV. V was pared by 5 bases and J by 5 bases, with 22 bases between. The CDR3 length is 16 residues. The CDR3 region is CASSARSGIFGDEQYF. Here the CDR3 DNA reads TGTGCCAGCAGCGCCCGTTCAGGGATCTTCGGTGACGAGCAGTACTTC.

V is TRBV4-2 and J is TRBJ1-6, with D perhaps TRBD1 (5 bases). V lost 1 base to trimming and J lost 9 bases, with 10 bases between them. Germline V gene lookup returns CDR1 LGHNA and CDR2 YNFKEQ. CDR3 size: 14 residues. The CDR3 reads CASSQAGGFSPLHF. DNA for the CDR3: TGTGCCAGCAGCCAAGCCGGGGGTTTTTCACCCCTCCACTTT.

The CDR3 loop reads CAISSPSGGAFTDTQYF. For the CDR3, the DNA is TGTGCCATCAGCAGTCCTAGCGGGGGAGCCTTCACAGATACGCAGTATTTT. The V and J genes are TRBV10-3 and TRBJ2-3, with 10 bases matching TRBD2. This CDR3 has 17 amino acids. After removal of 6 bases from V and 2 bases from J, the junction contained 11 bases not matched to a gene. Germline CDR1 ENHRY, CDR2 SYGVKD.

In its sample, this clone was seen once. The genes are TRBV28 and TRBJ2-7; 10 bases line up with TRBD2. From germline, CDR1 is MDHEN and CDR2 SYDVKM. The CDR3 runs 17 residues. The V gene end was trimmed by 7 bases and the J gene end by 4 bases; junction bases not matched to a gene: 16. This CDR3 is CASTPAGSGGPRYEQYF. The CDR3 DNA follows: TGTGCCAGCACCCCCGCGGGTAGCGGGGGGCCTCGATACGAGCAGTACTTC.